The TCR beta chain under discussion was sequenced for a study of T-cell reconstitution after alpha-beta-depleted transplantation in children. Findings and limits, study-wide: The main origin of T-cell counts and diversity one year after transplant was newly produced T cells. Surviving recipient T cells and intrathymic progenitors accounted for some patients' high TCRbeta diversity at day 60.

Construction of the TCRbeta library involved unique molecular identifiers. TCRdb reprocessed the PCR reads via MiXCR and lists one record per CDR3 protein. The table includes 550,000 to 600,000 distinct CDR3 sequences, under 25% detected once. This clonotype was detected only a few times. Its antigen remains unknown. This CDR3 has 11 residues. The ends were cut back, 5 bases at V and 4 bases at J, with 5 bases in the middle. CDR1 DFQATT and CDR2 SNEGSKA come from the germline V gene (reference sequence). Sequenced material: PBMCs, mostly from graft donor cells, taken 360 days after TCRalphabeta/CD19-depleted stem cell transplant. J is TRBJ2-2 and V is TRBV20-1; D remains unclear. This receptor was obtained from a boy younger than two who had a stem cell transplant for acute myeloid leukemia, so the T cells may come from the graft donor. The CDR3 DNA follows: TGCAGTGCTGTCCGCACCGGGGAGCTGTTTTTT. Encoded protein: CSAVRTGELFF.